This TCR beta chain stems from a study of blood T cell repertoires in COVID-19. Some clones are missing from TCRdb's copy, which holds only in-frame ones; the method was immunoSEQ multiplex PCR. The data show tens of thousands of clones, about 88% seen once. Looked up from germline, CDR1 is SGHTA and CDR2 is FQGNSA. The CDR3 extends over 15 amino acids. V lost 2 bases to trimming and J lost 5 bases; unmatched junction nucleotides: 4. What was sequenced was peripheral blood. The TCR comes from a woman older than 75 with active COVID-19. The V call is TRBV7-2, the J call TRBJ2-5, with 11 nucleotides matching TRBD2. In DNA, the CDR3 is TGTGCCAGCAGCTTATCTAGCGGGGGGAGGGAGACCCAGTACTTC. This gives the protein CASSLSSGGRETQYF.